This entry lists 14 T cell receptor beta chains sequenced from one sample in a study of shared clonotypes between healthy human individuals. The repertoire was sequenced with immunoSEQ multiplex PCR; TCRdb's copy has only in-frame clones and lacks some. The sample records a few million clones, more than 90% being singletons. Sequences were obtained from naive CD4+ T cells sorted from blood. Subset indicated: CD45RA+ positively selected. Source of these receptors: a young man in good health.

This clone was observed once. The chain recombines TRBV4-1 with TRBJ1-4; a possible D gene is TRBD1 (6 bases). Germline CDR1 reads MGHRA; CDR2 reads YSYEKL. The V and J ends lost 4 bases and 4 bases respectively, with 16 bases between them. The length of the CDR3 is 16 residues. The CDR3 sequence is CASSPFSQGHNEKLFF. The CDR3 bases are TGCGCCAGCAGCCCGTTTTCCCAGGGACATAATGAAAAACTGTTTTTT.

V gene TRBV14 combines with J gene TRBJ2-4, with TRBD2 as a possible D gene (5 bases). The CDR3 covers 16 residues. In germline, CDR1 is SGHDN, CDR2 FVKESK. The ends were cut back, 1 base at V and 0 bases at J, with 10 bases in the middle. CDR3 DNA: TGTGCCAGCAGCCAAGGAGCGGCACTAGCCAAAAACATTCAGTACTTC. Encoded protein: CASSQGAALAKNIQYF.

With regard to this clone: One end of the junction is discordant with germline, which a read error may explain. The J gene is TRBJ1-1, the V gene TRBV19; 10 nucleotides line up with TRBD1. The CDR3 runs to 15 residues. Per the germline V gene, CDR1 is LNHDA and CDR2 is SQIVND (reference sequence). DNA for the CDR3: TGTGCCAGTAGTATTCCGGGACAGGGGAACGCTGAAGCTTTCTTT. Residues: CASSIPGQGNAEAFF.

The CDR3 DNA follows: TGTGCCACCACCCCTGGGGAGAGGGTCAAAGAGACCCAGTACTTC. Residues: CATTPGERVKETQYF. This chain joins TRBV15 and TRBJ2-5, with D possibly matching TRBD2 (5 bases). Germline values: CDR1 LNHNV, CDR2 YYDKDF (reference sequence). V shed 7 bases and J shed 3 bases, with 18 bases lying between them. The CDR3 covers 15 residues.

The chain has TRBV10-3 and TRBJ1-4; TRBD1 might be the D (6 bases). CDR1 is ENHRY and CDR2 is SYGVKD in the germline V gene. V lost 6 bases and J lost 8, with 16 bases in between. This CDR3 has 14 residues. The CDR3 reads CAIRASGQGEKLFF. In DNA form, the CDR3 reads TGTGCCATCAGGGCCTCGGGACAAGGAGAAAAACTGTTTTTT.

This clone has only a few counts. The V call is TRBV5-6, the J call TRBJ1-6, with 8 bases matching TRBD1. V shed 4 bases and J 6 bases; nucleotides not matched to a gene: 15. Per germline, CDR1 SGHDT and CDR2 YYEEEE. This CDR3 has 18 amino acids. CDR3 protein: CASSDERTGMGSNSPLHF. Here the CDR3 DNA reads TGTGCCAGCAGCGACGAAAGGACAGGGATGGGGAGTAATTCACCCCTCCACTTT. The entire variable domain, with the rest obtained from reference TRBV5-6 and TRBJ1-6, is as follows: DAGVTQSPTHLIKTRGQQVTLRCSPKSGHDTVSWYQQALGQGPQFIFQYYEEEERQRGNFPDRFSGHQFPNYSSELNVNALLLGDSALYLCASSDERTGMGSNSPLHFGNGTRLTVT.

J is TRBJ2-5 and V is TRBV5-6, with 8 bases lining up with TRBD2. This CDR3 is built from 16 residues. The junction had 6 bases not matched to a gene; V was cut back by 0 bases and J by 2 bases. CDR1 is SGHDT, CDR2 YYEEEE, per germline. The CDR3 DNA reads as TGTGCCAGCAGCTTGGCTGGCGGGGGGCTTCAAGAGACCCAGTACTTC. This translates into CASSLAGGGLQETQYF. Variable domain in full (rest from reference TRBV5-6 and TRBJ2-5): DAGVTQSPTHLIKTRGQQVTLRCSPKSGHDTVSWYQQALGQGPQFIFQYYEEEERQRGNFPDRFSGHQFPNYSSELNVNALLLGDSALYLCASSLAGGGLQETQYFGPGTRLLVL.

The chain has TRBV25-1 and TRBJ2-2; D is unresolved. Between the trimmed V and J ends, which lost 5 bases and 4 bases, there was a span of 11 bases. The germline V gene has CDR1 MGHDK and CDR2 SYGVNS. CDR3 length: 14 amino acids. The CDR3 region is CASSTKGSTGELFF. The CDR3 DNA is TGTGCCAGCAGTACTAAAGGGTCCACCGGGGAGCTGTTTTTT.

The chain recombines TRBV7-6 with TRBJ2-7; the D call may be TRBD1 or TRBD2 (5 bases each). Trimming left V 5 bases short and J 0 bases short, with 14 bases between. The CDR3 totals 15 residues. Germline V gene lookup returns CDR1 SGHVS and CDR2 FNYEAQ. The CDR3 bases are TGTGCCAGCAGCATGGGATGGGACCACTCCTACGAGCAGTACTTC. Its protein is CASSMGWDHSYEQYF.

CDR3 nucleotides: TGTGCCATCAGTGATGGGCAGGTCGATACGCAGTATTTT. It encodes CAISDGQVDTQYF. The chain couples TRBV10-3 to TRBJ2-3; D is ambiguous. Germline lookup yields CDR1 ENHRY and CDR2 SYGVKD. CDR3 length: 13 amino acids. V lost 3 bases, J lost 6 bases, and 10 bases lay in between.

The chain recombines TRBV12-5 with TRBJ1-5; D gene uncertain. Germline CDR1 reads LGHNT; CDR2 reads FRNRAP. V was shortened by 7 bases and J by 6 bases, with 16 bases between the two germline ends. The CDR3 is 14 amino acids. CDR3 region: CASASRMGTQPQHF. CDR3 bases: TGTGCTAGTGCCAGCCGAATGGGTACTCAGCCCCAGCATTTT.

The chain couples TRBV19 to TRBJ1-2; no firm D call. V dropped 9 bases and J dropped 5 bases, with 13 bases sitting between them. CDR1 LNHDA and CDR2 SQIVND come from the germline V gene (reference sequence). This CDR3 spans 12 amino acids. The CDR3 DNA follows: TGTGCCAGCCGGGCCCCGGGATATGGCTACACCTTC. It yields the protein CASRAPGYGYTF.

The rearrangement joins TRBV5-1 to TRBJ2-5; 8 bases agree with TRBD1. CDR1 is SGHRS, CDR2 YFSETQ, per germline. Losses at the gene ends were 9 bases for V and 2 bases for J; bases not matched to a gene: 12. The CDR3 sequence is 15 residues long. CDR3 sequence (DNA): TGCGCCACTAAGGACACCGGACAGGGACAAGAGACCCAGTACTTC. It is translated as CATKDTGQGQETQYF.

The V and J genes are TRBV7-9 and TRBJ2-7, with a possible D match to TRBD2 (6 bases). In germline, CDR1 is SEHNR, CDR2 FQNEAQ (reference sequence). The CDR3 spans 14 residues. V was clipped by 1 base and J by 4 bases, with 11 bases between them. The CDR3 nucleotides are TGTGCCAGCAGCTTAGGGTCAGGGAGGTACGAGCAGTACTTC. Residues: CASSLGSGRYEQYF.